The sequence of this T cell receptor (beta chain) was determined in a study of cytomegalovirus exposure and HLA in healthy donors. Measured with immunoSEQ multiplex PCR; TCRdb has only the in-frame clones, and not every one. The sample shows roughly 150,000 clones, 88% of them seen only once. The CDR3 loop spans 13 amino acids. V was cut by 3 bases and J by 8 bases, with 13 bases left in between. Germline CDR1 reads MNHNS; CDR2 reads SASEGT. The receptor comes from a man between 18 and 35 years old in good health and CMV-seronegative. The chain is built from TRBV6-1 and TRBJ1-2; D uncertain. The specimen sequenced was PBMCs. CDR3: CASSDYGSGGYTF. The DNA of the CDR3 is TGTGCCAGCAGTGATTACGGGAGTGGCGGCTACACCTTC.